This T cell receptor (beta chain) was identified during a study of a mutant IDH1 vaccine in newly diagnosed glioma. Turning to the study itself: Patients previously underwent radiotherapy, temozolomide, or both, and most underwent both.

Assay: immunoSEQ multiplex PCR; the TCRdb copy retains only in-frame clones and omits some. The sample contains 60,000 or so clones, roughly 81% of which appear only once. Documented time point: week 23, last vaccination. Every vaccine dose comprised 300 ug of mutant IDH1 20-mer peptide plus topical imiquimod. With respect to this clone: Its antigen is not identified.

From germline, CDR1 is SGHAT and CDR2 FQNNGV. The CDR3 covers 17 residues. V shed 5 bases, J shed 4 bases, and the junction held 14 bases outside the gene matches. This clonotype was sampled from a man aged 30-40 years with glioma. This sample comprised PBMCs, obtained from a glioma patient whose treatment included an IDH1 peptide vaccine. The chain uses TRBV11-2 and TRBJ2-3, with 8 bases that match TRBD2. The CDR3, as DNA: TGTGCCAGCAGCCCAAATGGGGCTGCGGGGGGACCAGATACGCAGTATTTT. This encodes CASSPNGAAGGPDTQYF.